A single TCR beta chain is shown here with its context. The target antigen is unknown. The CDR3 is 17 amino acids. Trimming removed 4 bases from V and 2 bases from J; junction bases left unmatched: 13. Germline CDR1 GTSNPN, CDR2 SVGIG (reference sequence). MiXCR was run by TCRdb on the multiplex PCR reads, yielding one entry per CDR3 protein. Of approximately 280,000 distinct CDR3 sequences in the sample, around 30% were seen once. This sample was included in a study of breast tumors, draining lymph nodes, adjacent tissues. Study-wide results and caveats: That most tumor T cells come from lymph nodes remained unproven. Tumor repertoires ranked between lymph nodes and nontumor tissue in diversity, with V and J gene preferences.

Samples came from axillary lymph nodes draining the breast cancer. The chain employs TRBV30 and TRBJ2-1, with 8 bases fitting TRBD2. The source material was axillary lymph node tissue. This receptor was obtained from a female donor with breast cancer. Some clones in this sample may be carry-over from other donors' samples. The DNA for the CDR3 is TGTGCCTGGACGGGACTAGGGGGGCTGACTACCTACAATGAGCAGTTCTTC. Protein: CAWTGLGGLTTYNEQFF.